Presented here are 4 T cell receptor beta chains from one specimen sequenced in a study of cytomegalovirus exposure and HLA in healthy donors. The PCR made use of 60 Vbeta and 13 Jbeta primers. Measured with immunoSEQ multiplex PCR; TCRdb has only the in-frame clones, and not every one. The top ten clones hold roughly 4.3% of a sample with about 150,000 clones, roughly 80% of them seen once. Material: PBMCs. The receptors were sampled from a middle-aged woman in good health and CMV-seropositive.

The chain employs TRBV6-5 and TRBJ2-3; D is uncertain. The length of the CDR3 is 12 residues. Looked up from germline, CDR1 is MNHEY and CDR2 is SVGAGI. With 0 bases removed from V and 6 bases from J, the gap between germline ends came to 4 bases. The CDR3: CASSYSQDTQYF. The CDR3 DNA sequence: TGTGCCAGCAGTTACTCCCAGGATACGCAGTATTTT.

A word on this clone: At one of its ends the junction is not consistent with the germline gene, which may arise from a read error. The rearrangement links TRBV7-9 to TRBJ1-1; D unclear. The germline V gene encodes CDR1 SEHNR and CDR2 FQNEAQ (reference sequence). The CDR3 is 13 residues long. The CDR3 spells CSSSQLAGTEAFF. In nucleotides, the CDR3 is TGTTCCAGCAGCCAATTAGCGGGGACTGAAGCTTTCTTT.

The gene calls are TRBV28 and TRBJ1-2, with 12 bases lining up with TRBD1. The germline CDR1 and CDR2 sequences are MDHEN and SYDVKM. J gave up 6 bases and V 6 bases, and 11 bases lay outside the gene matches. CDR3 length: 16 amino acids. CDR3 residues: CASRPPPGQGADGYTF. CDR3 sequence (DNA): TGTGCCAGCAGACCTCCGCCGGGACAGGGGGCCGATGGCTACACCTTC.

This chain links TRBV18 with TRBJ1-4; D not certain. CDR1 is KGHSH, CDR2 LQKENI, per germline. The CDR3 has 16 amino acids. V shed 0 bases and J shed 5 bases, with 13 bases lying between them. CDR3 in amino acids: CASSPPRTGSNEKLFF. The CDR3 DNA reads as TGTGCCAGCTCACCACCCCGGACGGGGAGCAATGAAAAACTGTTTTTT.